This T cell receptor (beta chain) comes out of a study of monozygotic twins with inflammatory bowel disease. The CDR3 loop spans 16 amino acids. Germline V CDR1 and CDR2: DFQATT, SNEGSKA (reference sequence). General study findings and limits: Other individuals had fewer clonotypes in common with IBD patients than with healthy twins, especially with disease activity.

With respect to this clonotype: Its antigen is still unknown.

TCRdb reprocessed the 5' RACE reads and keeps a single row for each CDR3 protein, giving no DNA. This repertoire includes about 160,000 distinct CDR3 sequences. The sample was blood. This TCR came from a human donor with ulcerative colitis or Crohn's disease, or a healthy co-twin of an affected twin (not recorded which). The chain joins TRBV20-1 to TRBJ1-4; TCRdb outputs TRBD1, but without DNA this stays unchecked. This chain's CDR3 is CSATPLPGTGRGKLFF.